The source of this T cell receptor (beta chain) is a study of OX40 agonist ivuxolimab in advanced cancers. At cycle 4 day 1, cycle 7 day 1, and baseline, blood was sampled. V trimming: 2 bases; J trimming: 6 bases; junction bases outside the gene matches: 7. Germline values: CDR1 ENHRY, CDR2 SYGVKD. This CDR3 is built from 15 residues. This table comes from immunoSEQ multiplex PCR, and its TCRdb copy is limited to in-frame clones, with some not included. The sample comprises about 30,000 clones, roughly four fifths of which are singletons, and roughly a fifth rests with the top ten. Sequences were derived from CD4+ or CD8+ T cells sorted from blood, sampled in a trial of the OX40 agonist ivuxolimab. The TCR was taken from an adult with an advanced solid tumor such as melanoma, head and neck, liver or kidney cancer. V gene TRBV10-3 combines with J gene TRBJ2-7; TRBD2 matches at 10 bases. In nucleotides, the CDR3 is TGTGCCATCAGTGAGAGTAGCGGGAGGACGGGCGAGCAGTACTTC. Translation gives CAISESSGRTGEQYF.